This T cell receptor beta chain was retrieved from a study of blood T cell repertoires in COVID-19. Across the whole study: Spain, Italy and the United States supplied samples that represented acute and convalescent COVID-19. The analysed material was cDNA or gDNA that came from T cells, B-cell-depleted T cells, or PBMCs.

This clone has a single count. This CDR3 is built from 17 residues. CDR1 and CDR2 (germline): LGHNA, YSLEER. The V end lost 0 bases, the J end lost 4 bases, and 16 bases lay between the germline ends. Data came from immunoSEQ multiplex PCR; TCRdb stores just in-frame clones and leaves some out. The table has approximately 55,000 clones, around 86% seen once. What was sequenced was peripheral blood. The gene calls are TRBV4-3 and TRBJ1-5, with D unclear. The sequence was collected from a man aged 50 to 59 with active COVID-19. DNA of the CDR3: TGCGCCAGCAGCCAAGATTGGACGAACCGAGGGAATCAGCCCCAGCATTTT. Translated, it gives CASSQDWTNRGNQPQHF.